One T cell receptor (beta chain) is described in this entry. The source of the sample is a study of blood T cell repertoires in COVID-19. Study context: The origin of the acute and convalescent COVID-19 samples was the United States, Italy and Spain. From T cells, B-cell-depleted T cells, or PBMCs came the material, which was cDNA or gDNA.

The assay was immunoSEQ multiplex PCR, and TCRdb's table has in-frame clones only and misses some. The sample records under 200,000 clones, about four fifths being singletons. V shed 4 bases and J shed 4 bases, with 17 bases lying between them. CDR3 length: 15 amino acids. The germline gives CDR1 LGHDT, CDR2 YNNKEL (reference sequence). The sequencing input was peripheral blood. This TCR was recovered from a woman aged 80 or over with acute or convalescent COVID-19. This chain links TRBV3-1 (or the pseudogene TRBV3-2) with TRBJ2-7; a weak D match, TRBD1 (6 bases). The CDR3: CASSLFRDNSYEQYF. The CDR3 DNA reads TGTGCCAGCAGCCTCTTCCGGGACAATTCGTACGAGCAGTACTTC.